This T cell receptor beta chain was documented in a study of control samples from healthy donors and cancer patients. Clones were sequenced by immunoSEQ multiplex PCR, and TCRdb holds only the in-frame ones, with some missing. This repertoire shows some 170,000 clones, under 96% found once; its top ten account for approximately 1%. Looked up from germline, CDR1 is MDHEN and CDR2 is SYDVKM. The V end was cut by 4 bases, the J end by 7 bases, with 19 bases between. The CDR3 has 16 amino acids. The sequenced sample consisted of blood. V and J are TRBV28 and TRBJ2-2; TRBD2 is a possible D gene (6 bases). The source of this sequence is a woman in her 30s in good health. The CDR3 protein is CASSSNPAGGSGELFF. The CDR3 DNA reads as TGTGCCAGCAGTTCAAACCCAGCGGGTGGAAGCGGGGAGCTGTTTTTT. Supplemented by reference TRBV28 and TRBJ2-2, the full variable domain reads DVKVTQSSRYLVKRTGEKVFLECVQDMDHENMFWYRQDPGLGLRLIYFSYDVKMKEKGDIPEGYSVSREKKERFSLILESASTNQTSMYLCASSSNPAGGSGELFFGEGSRLTVL.